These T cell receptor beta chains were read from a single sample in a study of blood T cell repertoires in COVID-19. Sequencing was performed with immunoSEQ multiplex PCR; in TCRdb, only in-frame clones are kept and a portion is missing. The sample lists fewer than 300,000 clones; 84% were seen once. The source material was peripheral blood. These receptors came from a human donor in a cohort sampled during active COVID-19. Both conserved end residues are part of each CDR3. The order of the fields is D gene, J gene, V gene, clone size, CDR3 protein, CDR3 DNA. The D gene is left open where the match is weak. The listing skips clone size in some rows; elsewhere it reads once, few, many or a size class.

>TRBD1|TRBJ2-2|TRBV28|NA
CASSLGTANTGELFF
TGTGCCAGCAGTTTAGGGACAGCGAACACCGGGGAGCTGTTTTTT
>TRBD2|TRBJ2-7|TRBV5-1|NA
CASSPGLAGAEQYF
TGCGCCAGCTCCCCCGGACTAGCGGGGGCCGAGCAGTACTTC
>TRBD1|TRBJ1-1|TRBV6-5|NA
CASRDRVMNTEAFF
TGTGCCAGCAGAGACAGGGTGATGAACACTGAAGCTTTCTTT
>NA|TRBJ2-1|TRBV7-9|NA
CASSGGVNEQFF
TGTGCCAGCAGCGGAGGGGTAAATGAGCAGTTCTTC
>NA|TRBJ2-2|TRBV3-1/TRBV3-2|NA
CASSSPRRERLGSGELFF
TGTGCCAGCAGCTCCCCCCGAAGGGAGAGGCTGGGGTCCGGGGAGCTGTTTTTT
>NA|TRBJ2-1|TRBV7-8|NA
CASQILVAGTYNEQFF
TGTGCCAGCCAAATCCTTGTGGCGGGGACTTACAATGAGCAGTTCTTC
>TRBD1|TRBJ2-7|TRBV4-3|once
CASSRDRDGAYEQYF
TGCGCCAGCAGCCGGGACAGGGACGGGGCCTACGAGCAGTACTTC
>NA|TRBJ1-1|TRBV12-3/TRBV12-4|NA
CAAARLTNTEAFF
TGTGCCGCGGCCCGCTTGACGAACACTGAAGCTTTCTTT
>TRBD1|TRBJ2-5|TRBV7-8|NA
CASSWDRRHQEETQYF
TGTGCCAGCAGCTGGGACAGGAGACACCAGGAGGAGACCCAGTACTTC
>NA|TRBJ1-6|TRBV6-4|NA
CASKAEHSSNSPLHF
TGTGCCAGCAAAGCAGAGCACAGCTCTAATTCACCCCTCCACTTT
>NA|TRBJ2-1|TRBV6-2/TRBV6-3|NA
CASSYGLNEQFF
TGTGCCAGCAGTTACGGGCTCAATGAGCAGTTCTTC
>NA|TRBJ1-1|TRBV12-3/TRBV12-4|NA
CASSLWPNTEAFF
TGTGCCAGCAGTTTGTGGCCGAACACTGAAGCTTTCTTT
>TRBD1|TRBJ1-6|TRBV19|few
CASSDGTGDSPLHF
TGTGCCAGTAGTGATGGGACAGGGGATTCACCCCTCCACTTT
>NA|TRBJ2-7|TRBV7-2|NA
CASSRASFSSSEQYF
TGTGCCAGCAGCCGCGCTAGTTTTTCGTCCTCCGAGCAGTACTTC
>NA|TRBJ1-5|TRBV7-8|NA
CASSTGPFSNQPQHF
TGTGCCAGCAGCACAGGGCCTTTTAGCAATCAGCCCCAGCATTTT
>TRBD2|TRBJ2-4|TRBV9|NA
CASSVASRGDIQYF
TGTGCCAGCAGCGTAGCCTCCCGGGGGGACATTCAGTACTTC
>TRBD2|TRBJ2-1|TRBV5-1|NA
CASSLGRLAGEDEQFF
TGCGCCAGCAGCTTGGGTAGACTAGCGGGAGAGGATGAGCAGTTCTTC
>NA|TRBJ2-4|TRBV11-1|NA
CASSLDGVAKNIQYF
TGTGCCAGCAGCTTAGACGGGGTAGCCAAAAACATTCAGTACTTC
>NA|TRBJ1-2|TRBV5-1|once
CASSRGAGEHGYTF
TGCGCCAGCAGCCGTGGCGCCGGGGAGCATGGCTACACCTTC
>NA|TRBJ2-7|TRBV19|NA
CASSPQTGQAYEQYF
TGTGCCAGTAGCCCGCAGACGGGACAAGCCTACGAGCAGTACTTC
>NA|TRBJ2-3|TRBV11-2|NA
CASSPYPRYTDTQYF
TGTGCCAGCAGCCCGTATCCACGGTACACAGATACGCAGTATTTT
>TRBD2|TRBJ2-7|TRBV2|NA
CASTVAGGLNEQYF
TGTGCCAGCACGGTAGCGGGAGGGCTTAACGAGCAGTACTTC
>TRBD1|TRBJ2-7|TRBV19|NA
CASSTTDRESYEQYF
TGTGCCAGTAGTACCACCGACAGGGAGTCCTACGAGCAGTACTTC
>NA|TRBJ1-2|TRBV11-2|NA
CASSSEGVQGEDYGYTF
TGTGCCAGCAGCTCCGAAGGGGTACAGGGCGAAGACTATGGCTACACCTTC
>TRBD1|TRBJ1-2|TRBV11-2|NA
CASSLTGANLYGYTF
TGTGCCAGCAGCCTGACAGGGGCAAACCTCTATGGCTACACCTTC
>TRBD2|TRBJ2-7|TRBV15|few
CATSRGLADYEQYF
TGTGCCACCAGCAGGGGACTAGCGGACTACGAGCAGTACTTC
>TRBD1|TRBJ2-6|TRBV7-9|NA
CASSLGQLPYSGANVLTF
TGTGCCAGCAGCCTGGGACAGCTGCCCTACTCTGGGGCCAACGTCCTGACTTTC
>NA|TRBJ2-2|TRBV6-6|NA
CASSPTGRPLQGGELFF
TGTGCCAGCAGTCCTACCGGGAGACCCCTCCAAGGCGGGGAGCTGTTTTTT
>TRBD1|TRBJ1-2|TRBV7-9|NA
CASRDTGVHGYTF
TGTGCCAGCAGGGATACAGGGGTCCATGGCTACACCTTC
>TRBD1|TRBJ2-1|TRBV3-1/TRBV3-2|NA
CASSPTDRGQFF
TGTGCCAGCAGCCCGACGGACAGGGGGCAGTTCTTC
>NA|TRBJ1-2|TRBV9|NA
CASSPRGGGGYGYTF
TGTGCCAGCAGCCCGCGTGGGGGAGGAGGCTATGGCTACACCTTC
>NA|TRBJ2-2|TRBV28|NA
CASSLLIIGYTGELFF
TGTGCCAGCAGTTTATTAATTATCGGGTACACCGGGGAGCTGTTTTTT
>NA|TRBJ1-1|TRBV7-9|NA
CASSRIGNTEAFF
TGTGCCAGCAGCCGAATCGGGAACACTGAAGCTTTCTTT
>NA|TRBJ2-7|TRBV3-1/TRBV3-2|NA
CASSQGFGGSYEQYF
TGTGCCAGCAGCCAAGGATTTGGCGGCTCCTACGAGCAGTACTTC
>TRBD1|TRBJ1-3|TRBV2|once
CASSPRDRGSKGNTIYF
TGTGCCAGCAGCCCTCGGGACAGGGGCTCCAAAGGAAACACCATATATTTT
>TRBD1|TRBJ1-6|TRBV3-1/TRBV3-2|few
CASSLGQGLSPLHF
TGTGCCAGCAGCCTGGGACAGGGTCTTTCACCCCTCCACTTT
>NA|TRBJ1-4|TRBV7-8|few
CASSPRTRDRTNEKLFF
TGTGCCAGCAGCCCCAGGACGAGGGATCGAACTAATGAAAAACTGTTTTTT
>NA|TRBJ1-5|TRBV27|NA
CASSLSLYQPQHF
TGTGCCAGCAGTTTATCTTTATATCAGCCCCAGCATTTT
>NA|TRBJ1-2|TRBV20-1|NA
CSASSTGMDYGYTF
TGCAGTGCTAGTTCCACAGGGATGGACTATGGCTACACCTTC
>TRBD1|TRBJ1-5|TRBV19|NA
CASTVGTGFNQPQHF
TGTGCCAGTACCGTCGGGACAGGGTTCAATCAGCCCCAGCATTTT
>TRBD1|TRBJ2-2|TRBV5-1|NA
CASSYGSQGASGELFF
TGCGCCAGCAGCTACGGCAGCCAGGGGGCGTCCGGGGAGCTGTTTTTT